The sequence of this TCR beta chain was determined in a study of metastatic and nonmetastatic thyroid tumors (dated by TCRdb to 2018 to 2020). Regarding the research as a whole: Repertoires from peripheral blood and from tumor or nodule tissue samples of malignant and benign thyroid patients were compared. Findings and caveats that apply to the study as a whole: In both blood and tumor samples, TCR beta diversity was reported to be significantly higher in malignant tumors than in benign nodules.

Taken from cysteine to phenylalanine, the CDR3 has 13 residues. Just the 39-base CDR3 DNA is kept, in frame starting at base 1. CDR1 and CDR2 are drawn from the germline V gene: MNHNS, SASEGT. V is pared back by 5 bases and J by 2 bases, with 10 bases lying between the germline termini. None of the patients had been given any treatment before thyroid surgery. Using T-cell receptor beta sequencing, the researchers looked back retrospectively at clinical samples from patients, gathered between about 2012 and 2018. In its sample, this clone was seen many times. No cognate antigen has been identified for it. One base away there is no much larger clone; base qualities are not given. Receptor libraries were prepared by PCR. Instrument used: Illumina HiSeq 4000. High-throughput sequencing was used to profile the TCR beta-chain CDR3 region of every patient. As for the original processing: CDR3 differences across clinicopathological groups were used to build a classifier for discriminating distant-metastatic papillary thyroid cancer patients. The Shannon index was used to measure repertoire diversity, and the Morisita-Horn index was used to measure how similar tumor and blood repertoires were. The public sequencing data were trimmed at Q25 with fastp and processed into clonotypes with MiXCR by TCRdb, which kept only in-frame beta chains. TCRdb's processing, not the study's, gives the V and J calls here. Here the sample has about 92,000 clones; approximately 15% occur a single time. The ten largest account for 3.6% of the sample.

The V gene is TRBV6-1 and the J gene is TRBJ2-7; perhaps TRBD1 is the D gene, with 6 bases matching. Sequences were obtained from blood. The sequence came from a female donor with papillary thyroid cancer or a benign thyroid nodule (not recorded which). Some clones in this sample may be carry-over from other donors' samples. Here is the DNA: TGTGCCAGCAGTCGACAGGCGACCTACGAGCAGTACTTC. It translates as CASSRQATYEQYF.